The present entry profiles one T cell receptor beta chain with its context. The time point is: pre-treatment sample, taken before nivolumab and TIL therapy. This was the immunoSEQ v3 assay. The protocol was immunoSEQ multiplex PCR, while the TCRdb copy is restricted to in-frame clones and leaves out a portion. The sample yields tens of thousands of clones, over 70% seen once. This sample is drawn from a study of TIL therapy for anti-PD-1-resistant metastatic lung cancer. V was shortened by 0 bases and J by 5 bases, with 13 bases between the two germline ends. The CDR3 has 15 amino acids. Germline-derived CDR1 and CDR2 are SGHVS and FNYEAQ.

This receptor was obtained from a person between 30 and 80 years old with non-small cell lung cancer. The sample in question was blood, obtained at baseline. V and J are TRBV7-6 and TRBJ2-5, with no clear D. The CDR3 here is CASSLALRSRETQYF. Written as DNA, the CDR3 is TGTGCCAGCAGCTTAGCGCTCAGGTCTCGGGAGACCCAGTACTTC.